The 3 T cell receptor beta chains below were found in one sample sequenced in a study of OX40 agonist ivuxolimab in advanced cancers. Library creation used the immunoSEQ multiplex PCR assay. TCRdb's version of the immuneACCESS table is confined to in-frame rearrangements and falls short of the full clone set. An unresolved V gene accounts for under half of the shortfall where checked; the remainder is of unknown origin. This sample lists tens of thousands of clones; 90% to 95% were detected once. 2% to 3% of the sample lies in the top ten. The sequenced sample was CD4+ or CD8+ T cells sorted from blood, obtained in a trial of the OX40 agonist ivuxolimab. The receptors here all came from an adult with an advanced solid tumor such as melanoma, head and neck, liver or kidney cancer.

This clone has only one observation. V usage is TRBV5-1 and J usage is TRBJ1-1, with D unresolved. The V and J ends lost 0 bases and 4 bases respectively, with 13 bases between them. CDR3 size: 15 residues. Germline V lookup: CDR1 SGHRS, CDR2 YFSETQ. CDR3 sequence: CASSLEGGLGTEAFF. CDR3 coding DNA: TGCGCCAGCAGCTTGGAGGGCGGGTTGGGCACTGAAGCTTTCTTT. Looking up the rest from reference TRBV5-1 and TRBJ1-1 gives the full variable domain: KAGVTQTPRYLIKTRGQQVTLSCSPISGHRSVSWYQQTPGQGLQFLFEYFSETQRNKGNFPGRFSGRQFSNSRSEMNVSTLELGDSALYLCASSLEGGLGTEAFFGQGTRLTVV.

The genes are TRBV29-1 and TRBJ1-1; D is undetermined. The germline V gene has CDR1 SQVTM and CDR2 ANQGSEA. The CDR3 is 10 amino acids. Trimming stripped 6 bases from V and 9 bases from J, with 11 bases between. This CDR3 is CSVTGNQAFF. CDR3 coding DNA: TGCAGCGTCACCGGGAACCAAGCTTTCTTT.

This CDR3 reads CASSWDRGLGYTF. In DNA form, the CDR3 reads TGTGCCAGCAGTTGGGACAGGGGGCTTGGCTACACCTTC. J is TRBJ1-2 and V is TRBV6-5; TRBD1 agrees at 12 bases. The V gene's germline CDR1 is MNHEY and CDR2 SVGAGI. V lost 4 bases, J lost 7 bases, and 1 base stayed unmatched. The CDR3 covers 13 residues.